The 21 T cell receptor beta chains reported below all come from one sample, sequenced in a study of identical twins. TCRdb analysed the 5' RACE reads with MiXCR anew, one entry per CDR3 protein. Of around 490,000 distinct CDR3 sequences in the sample, 12% to 15% were seen once. The same data also went into a second study, on yellow fever vaccine responses in identical twins.

Source material: CD4+ T cells sorted from blood. The source of these receptors is a woman younger than 30 in good health.

The V and J genes are TRBV15 and TRBJ1-3, with D hard to call. The CDR3 consists of 15 residues. The V end lost 1 base, the J end lost 0 bases, and 7 bases lay between the germline ends. Germline V gene data show CDR1 as LNHNV and CDR2 as YYDKDF (reference sequence). The CDR3 DNA follows: TGTGCCACCAGCAGAGTGGGTTTCTCTGGAAACACCATATATTTT. Amino acids: CATSRVGFSGNTIYF. The full variable domain, in which reference TRBV15 and TRBJ1-3 provide the parts outside the CDR3, is DAMVIQNPRYQVTQFGKPVTLSCSQTLNHNVMYWYQQKSSQAPKLLFHYYDKDFNNEADTPDNFQSRRPNTSFCFLDIRSPGLGDTAMYLCATSRVGFSGNTIYFGEGSWLTVV.

In DNA form, the CDR3 reads TGTGCCAGTAGAATGGATGAAAAACTGTTTTTT. Its protein product is CASRMDEKLFF. The chain couples TRBV19 to TRBJ1-4; no clear D. CDR3 length equals 11 residues. V was pared by 6 bases and J by 6 bases, with 5 bases between. Per the germline V gene, CDR1 is LNHDA and CDR2 is SQIVND (reference sequence).

The chain is built from TRBV6-1 and TRBJ2-1, with TRBD2 identical over 8 bases. Germline CDR1 and CDR2: MNHNS and SASEGT. Trimming removed 8 bases from V and 5 bases from J; junction bases left unmatched: 11. The CDR3 covers 15 residues. The CDR3 spells CASRRSGGADNEQFF. As DNA, the CDR3 is TGTGCCAGCCGTCGATCCGGGGGGGCGGACAATGAGCAGTTCTTC.

J is TRBJ1-2 and V is TRBV5-5, with no clear D. CDR3 length: 12 amino acids. The ends were cut back, 2 bases at V and 7 bases at J, with 9 bases in the middle. Germline loops: CDR1 SGHKS, CDR2 YYEKEE (reference sequence). The CDR3 loop reads CASSLSSAGYTF. The CDR3 DNA reads TGTGCCAGCAGCTTAAGCTCCGCTGGCTACACCTTC.

This clonotype has just a few counts. The V and J genes are TRBV10-3 and TRBJ1-3; D may be TRBD1 (6 bases). Per germline, CDR1 ENHRY and CDR2 SYGVKD. Trimming took 7 bases from V and 2 from J, leaving 12 bases between them. The CDR3 has 14 residues. As DNA, the CDR3 is TGTGCCATCAACCAGGGGTCTCCTGGAAACACCATATATTTT. This sequence encodes CAINQGSPGNTIYF.

The chain links TRBV6-5 to TRBJ1-1, with no clear D. Germline V gives CDR1 MNHEY, CDR2 SVGAGI. The CDR3 consists of 12 residues. V was pared by 7 bases and J by 1 base, with 7 bases between. CDR3 region: CASMYRNTEAFF. The CDR3 DNA is TGTGCCAGCATGTACAGGAACACTGAAGCTTTCTTT.

V is TRBV20-1 and J is TRBJ2-7; weak D call: TRBD1 (6 bases). Trimming removed 4 bases at V and 5 bases at J, with 18 bases between. There are 14 residues in the CDR3. Germline CDR1 and CDR2: DFQATT and SNEGSKA (reference sequence). The CDR3 DNA reads as TGCAGTGCTACCAGGGGCCCACCCGAGGACGAGCAGTACTTC. Translation gives CSATRGPPEDEQYF.

This clonotype has more than one count but fewer than ten. The genes are TRBV7-2 and TRBJ2-5; the match to TRBD2 covers 11 bases. The V gene end was trimmed by 5 bases and the J gene end by 2 bases; junction bases not matched to a gene: 7. Looked up from germline, CDR1 is SGHTA and CDR2 is FQGNSA. The CDR3 runs to 16 residues. CDR3 sequence: CASSQGTSGLQETQYF. The CDR3 DNA follows: TGTGCCAGCAGCCAAGGGACTAGCGGACTACAAGAGACCCAGTACTTC.

This clonotype was observed a handful of times. This sequence joins TRBV5-1 and TRBJ2-5, with 9 positions matching TRBD1. There are 13 residues in the CDR3. Losses at the gene ends were 6 bases for V and 4 bases for J; bases not matched to a gene: 4. Per germline, CDR1 SGHRS and CDR2 YFSETQ. The CDR3 loop is CASKQGAGETQYF. The DNA for the CDR3 is TGCGCCAGCAAACAGGGGGCTGGAGAGACCCAGTACTTC.

This clonotype was counted many times. The rearrangement joins TRBV10-3 to TRBJ1-3; D unresolved. Germline-derived CDR1 and CDR2 are ENHRY and SYGVKD. The CDR3 length is 15 residues. V lost 3 bases and J 0 bases, leaving 9 bases between the germline ends. The CDR3 DNA is TGTGCCATCAGTGATCGAACGGGCTCTGGAAACACCATATATTTT. Residues: CAISDRTGSGNTIYF.

This clonotype was seen a few times. V usage is TRBV29-1 and J usage is TRBJ1-1; the D gene is possibly TRBD1 (5 bases). Looked up from germline, CDR1 is SQVTM and CDR2 is ANQGSEA. CDR3 length equals 13 residues. The V and J ends lost 4 bases and 5 bases respectively, with 14 bases between them. The CDR3 nucleotides are TGCAGCGTTGGTCGGCGGGGCTGGACTGAAGCTTTCTTT. It codes for CSVGRRGWTEAFF.

The table lists this clonotype with a few counts. This chain connects TRBV12-3 or TRBV12-4 to TRBJ1-2; no clear D. V was pared by 6 bases and J by 6 bases, with 17 bases between. The CDR3 runs to 14 residues. The CDR3 region is CASSPSGMMDGYTF. For the CDR3, the DNA is TGTGCCAGCAGCCCTAGCGGTATGATGGATGGCTACACCTTC.

This chain connects TRBV10-2 to TRBJ2-3; D is undetermined. The germline V gene encodes CDR1 WSHSY and CDR2 SAAADI. This CDR3 has 16 amino acids. The ends were cut back, 0 bases at V and 6 bases at J, with 16 bases in the middle. This CDR3 is CASSESASAPVDTQYF. CDR3 nucleotide sequence: TGCGCCAGCAGTGAGTCTGCGTCGGCGCCCGTGGATACGCAGTATTTT.

The rearrangement links TRBV5-5 to TRBJ1-2; D gene ambiguous. From germline, CDR1 is SGHKS and CDR2 YYEKEE (reference sequence). V lost 4 bases and J 8 bases, leaving 18 bases between the germline ends. The CDR3 covers 14 residues. The CDR3 region is CASSPRGETNGYTF. In DNA, the CDR3 is TGTGCCAGCAGCCCCCGTGGGGAGACTAACGGCTACACCTTC.

The gene calls are TRBV2 and TRBJ1-5; D is uncertain. The CDR3 totals 16 residues. Per germline, CDR1 SNHLY and CDR2 FYNNEI. V dropped 0 bases and J dropped 4 bases, with 13 bases sitting between them. The chain's CDR3 is CASSEALRDQNQPQHF. CDR3 DNA sequence: TGTGCCAGCAGTGAAGCGCTTCGGGATCAAAATCAGCCCCAGCATTTT.

The V gene is TRBV19, the J gene TRBJ2-2; the match to TRBD1 covers 8 bases. Germline assignment: CDR1 LNHDA and CDR2 SQIVND (reference sequence). The ends lost 7 bases at V and 6 bases at J; junction bases unmatched: 7. CDR3 length: 14 amino acids. The CDR3 region is CASNPDRVAGELFF. DNA of the CDR3: TGTGCCAGTAACCCGGACAGGGTGGCCGGGGAGCTGTTTTTT.

The rearrangement uses TRBV14 and TRBJ1-4, with TRBD1 as a possible D gene (5 bases). The V gene's germline CDR1 is SGHDN and CDR2 FVKESK. The CDR3 is made up of 15 amino acids. With 4 bases removed from V and 3 bases from J, the gap between germline ends came to 12 bases. The CDR3 protein is CASSPRDSANEKLFF. Written as DNA, the CDR3 is TGTGCCAGCAGCCCGCGGGACTCGGCTAATGAAAAACTGTTTTTT.

Concerning this clonotype: It may be a read error: a sequence one base away is much more abundant. V and J are TRBV7-9 and TRBJ2-5, with 9 nucleotides matching TRBD1. This CDR3 comprises 14 residues. CDR1 and CDR2 from the germline V gene are SEHNR and FQNEAQ (reference sequence). The V gene end was trimmed by 4 bases and the J gene end by 5 bases; junction bases not matched to a gene: 5. This CDR3 is CASSSSGTGETQYF. The CDR3 DNA follows: TGTGCCAGCAGCTCCTCCGGGACAGGGGAGACCCAGTACTTC.

V gene TRBV28 combines with J gene TRBJ2-1, with a weak D call TRBD2 (5 bases). CDR3 length: 15 amino acids. The germline V and J ends were trimmed by 0 bases and 5 bases, with 11 bases remaining between them. From germline, CDR1 is MDHEN and CDR2 SYDVKM. The CDR3 loop reads CASSLWGGRDNEQFF. CDR3 nucleotides: TGTGCCAGCAGTTTATGGGGTGGGCGGGACAATGAGCAGTTCTTC. Looking up the rest from reference TRBV28 and TRBJ2-1 gives the full variable domain: DVKVTQSSRYLVKRTGEKVFLECVQDMDHENMFWYRQDPGLGLRLIYFSYDVKMKEKGDIPEGYSVSREKKERFSLILESASTNQTSMYLCASSLWGGRDNEQFFGPGTRLTVL.

This clonotype was counted at least ten times. The J gene is TRBJ2-2, the V gene TRBV27; D unclear. V was shortened by 3 bases and J by 4 bases, with 6 bases between the two germline ends. This CDR3 has 13 amino acids. CDR1 is MNHEY and CDR2 is SMNVEV in the germline V gene (reference sequence). CDR3 bases: TGTGCCAGCAGTTTTGTATCCACCGGGGAGCTGTTTTTT. Translating gives CASSFVSTGELFF.

The V gene is TRBV28, the J gene TRBJ1-4, with 7 bases aligning to TRBD1. CDR3 length equals 16 residues. Germline CDR1 is MDHEN and CDR2 is SYDVKM. Trimming at V came to 6 bases and at J to 3 bases, leaving 10 bases not matched to a gene. The CDR3 sequence is CASRGQDAGPNEKLFF. The CDR3 region has the DNA TGTGCCAGCAGAGGACAGGACGCGGGTCCTAATGAAAAACTGTTTTTT.